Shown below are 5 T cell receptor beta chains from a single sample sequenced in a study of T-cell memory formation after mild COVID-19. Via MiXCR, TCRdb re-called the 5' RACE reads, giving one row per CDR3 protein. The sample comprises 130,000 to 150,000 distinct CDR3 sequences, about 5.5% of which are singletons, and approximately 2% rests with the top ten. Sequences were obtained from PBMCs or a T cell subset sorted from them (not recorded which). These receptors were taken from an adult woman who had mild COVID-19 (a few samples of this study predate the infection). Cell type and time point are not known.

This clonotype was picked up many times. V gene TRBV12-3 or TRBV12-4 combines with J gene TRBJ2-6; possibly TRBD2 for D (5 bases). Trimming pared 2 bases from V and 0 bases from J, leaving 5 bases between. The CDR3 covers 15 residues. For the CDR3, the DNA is TGTGCCAGCAGTTTACGGGGCTCTGGGGCCAACGTCCTGACTTTC. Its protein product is CASSLRGSGANVLTF.

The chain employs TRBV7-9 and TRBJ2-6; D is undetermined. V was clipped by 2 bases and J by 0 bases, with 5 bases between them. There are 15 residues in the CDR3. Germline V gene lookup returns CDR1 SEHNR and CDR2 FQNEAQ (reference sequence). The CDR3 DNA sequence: TGTGCCAGCAGCTTACAGCTCTCTGGGGCCAACGTCCTGACTTTC. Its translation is CASSLQLSGANVLTF. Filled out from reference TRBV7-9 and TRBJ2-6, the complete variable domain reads DTGVSQNPRHKITKRGQNVTFRCDPISEHNRLYWYRQTLGQGPEFLTYFQNEAQLEKSRLLSDRFSAERPKGSFSTLEIQRTEQGDSAMYLCASSLQLSGANVLTFGAGSRLTVL.

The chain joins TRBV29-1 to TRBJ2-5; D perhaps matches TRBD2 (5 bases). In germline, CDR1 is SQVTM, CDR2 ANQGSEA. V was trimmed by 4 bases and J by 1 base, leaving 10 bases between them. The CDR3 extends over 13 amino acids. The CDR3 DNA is TGCAGCGTTGGGGCGGGTCTCCAAGAGACCCAGTACTTC. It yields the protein CSVGAGLQETQYF.

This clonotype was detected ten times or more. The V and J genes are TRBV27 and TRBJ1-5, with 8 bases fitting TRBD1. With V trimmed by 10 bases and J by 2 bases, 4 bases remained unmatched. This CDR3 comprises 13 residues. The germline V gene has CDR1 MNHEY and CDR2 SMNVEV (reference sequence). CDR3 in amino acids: CATSGQGNQPQHF. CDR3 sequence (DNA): TGTGCCACCTCGGGACAGGGCAATCAGCCCCAGCATTTT.

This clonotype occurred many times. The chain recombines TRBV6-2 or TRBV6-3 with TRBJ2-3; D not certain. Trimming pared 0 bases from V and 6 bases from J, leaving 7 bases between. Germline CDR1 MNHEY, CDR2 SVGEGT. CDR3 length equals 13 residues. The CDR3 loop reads CASSYSMYDTQYF. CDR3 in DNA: TGTGCCAGCAGTTACTCGATGTATGATACGCAGTATTTT.